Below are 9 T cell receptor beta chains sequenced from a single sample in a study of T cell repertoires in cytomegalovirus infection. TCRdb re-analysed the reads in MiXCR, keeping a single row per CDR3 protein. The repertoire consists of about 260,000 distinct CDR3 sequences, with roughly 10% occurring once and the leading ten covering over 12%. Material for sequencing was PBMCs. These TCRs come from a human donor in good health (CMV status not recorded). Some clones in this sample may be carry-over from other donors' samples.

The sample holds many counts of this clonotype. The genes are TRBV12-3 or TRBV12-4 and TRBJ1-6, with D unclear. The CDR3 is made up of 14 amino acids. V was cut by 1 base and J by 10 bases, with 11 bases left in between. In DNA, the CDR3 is TGTGCCAGCAGTTTAGAGGGAAATAGATCACCCCTCCACTTT. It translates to CASSLEGNRSPLHF.

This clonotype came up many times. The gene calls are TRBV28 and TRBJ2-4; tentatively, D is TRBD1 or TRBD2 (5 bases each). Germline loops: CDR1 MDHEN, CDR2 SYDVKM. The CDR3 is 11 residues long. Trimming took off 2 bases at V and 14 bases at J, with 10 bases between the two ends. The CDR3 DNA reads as TGTGCCAGCAGTTTAATCGGGGCTAAGTACTTC. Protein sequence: CASSLIGAKYF.

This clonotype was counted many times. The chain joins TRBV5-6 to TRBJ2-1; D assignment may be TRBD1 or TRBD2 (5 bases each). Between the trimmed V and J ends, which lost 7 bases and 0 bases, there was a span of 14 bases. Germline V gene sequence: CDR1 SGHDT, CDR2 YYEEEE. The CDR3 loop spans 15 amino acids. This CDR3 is CASSLWGFSYNEQFF. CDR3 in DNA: TGTGCCAGCTCGTTGTGGGGGTTCTCCTACAATGAGCAGTTCTTC.

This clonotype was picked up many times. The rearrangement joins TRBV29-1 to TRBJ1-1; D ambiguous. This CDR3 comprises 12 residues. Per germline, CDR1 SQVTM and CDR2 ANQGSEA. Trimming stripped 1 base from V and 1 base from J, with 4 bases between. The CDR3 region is CSVEGRNTEAFF. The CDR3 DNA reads TGCAGCGTTGAAGGGAGGAACACTGAAGCTTTCTTT.

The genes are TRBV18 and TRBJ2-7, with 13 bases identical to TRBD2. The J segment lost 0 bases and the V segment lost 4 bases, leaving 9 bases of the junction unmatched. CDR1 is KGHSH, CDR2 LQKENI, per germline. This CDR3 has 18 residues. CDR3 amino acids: CASSLRPGLAGTSYEQYF. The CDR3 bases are TGTGCCAGCTCACTCCGCCCGGGACTAGCGGGAACCTCCTACGAGCAGTACTTC.

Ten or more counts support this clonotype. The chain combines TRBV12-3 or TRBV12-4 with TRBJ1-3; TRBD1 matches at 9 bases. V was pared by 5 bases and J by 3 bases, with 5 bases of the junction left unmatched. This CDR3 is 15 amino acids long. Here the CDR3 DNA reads TGTGCCAGCAGTCCACAGGGGGCGCTTGGAAACACCATATATTTT. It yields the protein CASSPQGALGNTIYF.

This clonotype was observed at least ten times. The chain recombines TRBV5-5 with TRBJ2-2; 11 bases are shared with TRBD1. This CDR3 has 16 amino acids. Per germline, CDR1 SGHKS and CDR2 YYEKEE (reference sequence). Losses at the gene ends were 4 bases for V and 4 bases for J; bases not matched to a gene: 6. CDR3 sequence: CASSPGQGASTGELFF. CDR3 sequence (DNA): TGTGCCAGCAGCCCTGGACAGGGGGCGAGCACCGGGGAGCTGTTTTTT.

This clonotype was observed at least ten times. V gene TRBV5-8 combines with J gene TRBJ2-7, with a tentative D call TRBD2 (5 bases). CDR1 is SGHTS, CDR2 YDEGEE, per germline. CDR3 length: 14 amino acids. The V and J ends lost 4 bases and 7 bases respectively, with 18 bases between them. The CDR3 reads CASSRGPPRVEQYF. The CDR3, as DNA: TGTGCCAGCAGCCGCGGGCCACCCCGAGTAGAGCAGTACTTC. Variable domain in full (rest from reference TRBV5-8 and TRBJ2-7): EAGVTQSPTHLIKTRGQQATLRCSPISGHTSVYWYQQALGLGLQFLLWYDEGEERNRGNFPPRFSGRQFPNYSSELNVNALELEDSALYLCASSRGPPRVEQYFGPGTRLTVT.

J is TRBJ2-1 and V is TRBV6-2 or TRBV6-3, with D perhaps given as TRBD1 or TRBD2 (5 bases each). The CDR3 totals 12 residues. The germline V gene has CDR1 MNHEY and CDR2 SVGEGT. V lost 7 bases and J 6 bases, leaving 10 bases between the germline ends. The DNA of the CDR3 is TGTGCCAGCACCCACGGGACCAATGAGCAGTTCTTC. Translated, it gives CASTHGTNEQFF.